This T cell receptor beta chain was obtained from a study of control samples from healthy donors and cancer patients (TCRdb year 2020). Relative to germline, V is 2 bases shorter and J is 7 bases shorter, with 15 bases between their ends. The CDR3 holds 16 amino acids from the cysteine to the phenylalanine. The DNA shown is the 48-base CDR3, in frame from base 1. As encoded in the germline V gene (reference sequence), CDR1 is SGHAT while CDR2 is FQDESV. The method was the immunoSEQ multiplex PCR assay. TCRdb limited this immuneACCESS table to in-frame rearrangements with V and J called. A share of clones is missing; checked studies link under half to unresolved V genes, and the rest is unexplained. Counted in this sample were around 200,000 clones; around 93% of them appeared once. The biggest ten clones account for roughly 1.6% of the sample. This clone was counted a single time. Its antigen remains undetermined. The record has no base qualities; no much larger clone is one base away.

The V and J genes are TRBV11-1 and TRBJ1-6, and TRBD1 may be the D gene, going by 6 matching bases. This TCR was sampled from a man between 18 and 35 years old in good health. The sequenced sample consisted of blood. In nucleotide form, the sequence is TGTGCCAGCAGCTTACCTAGGGGGTCACCAAATTCACCCCTCCACTTT. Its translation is CASSLPRGSPNSPLHF.